This T cell receptor (beta chain) comes out of a study of blood T cells in healthy people across ages (dated by TCRdb to 2014 to 2015). Broadly, across the study: In model experiments, template switching captured roughly one uniquely barcoded TCR beta cDNA molecule for every two T cells. To track age-related changes in TCR beta repertoire diversity, the study relied on deep sequencing normalized with unique cDNA molecular identifiers. The donors were divided into four age groups: young (average about 16 years), middle-aged (approximately 39), aged (about 62) and long-lived (about 90). To avoid experimental bias, donors of different ages were randomly spread across the sequencing lanes. Two additional independent replicas of 1 million unique cDNA reads from the same blood draw were analyzed for two donors (one aged 18 to 30 and one aged 80 or older). What the study reported, not specific to this receptor: Bulk unsorted PBMC profiling prevented conclusive comparison of naive and antigen-experienced compartments. Because donor CMV infection status was unknown, age-related changes in expanded clonotypes were potentially confounded. Observed TCR beta diversity per million T cells fell roughly linearly with age, and a significant reduction was already apparent by age around 40. Compared with the aged group, the long-lived group had more naive CD4+ T cells, fewer expanded clones and increased TCR diversity, suggesting age selection. Estimates of total diversity based on one million sequenced T cells were considered lower bounds and underestimates. The percentage of naive T cells measured by flow cytometry correlated strongly with observed TCR beta diversity.

The 40 or so donors, aged about 6 to 100 years, were systemically healthy Caucasian individuals from Russia. Roughly 11 milliliters of peripheral blood were drawn from each donor into EDTA-treated Vacutainer tubes. Ficoll-Paque density-gradient centrifugation was used to isolate PBMCs, with at least 7 million per sample. Trizol reagent was used to extract total RNA from PBMCs, with at least 6 micrograms per sample. The percentages of naive CD45RAhigh/CD27high T cells were determined by flow cytometry on a PBMC aliquot from every donor. The CDR3, cysteine through phenylalanine, is 13 amino acids long. Here the CDR3 DNA is all that survives: 39 bases in frame from base 1. As encoded in the germline V gene (reference sequence), CDR1 is MNHEY while CDR2 is SMNVEV. Clipping removes 3 bases from V and 8 bases from J, with 5 as the unmatched junction base count. Preparation of the library involved 5' RACE. TCRdb names Illumina HiSeq 2500 as the instrument used. A second PCR of about 7 to 12 cycles was performed with a sample-barcoded 5' primer and a J-beta primer mix. Each TCR beta cDNA molecule received a unique molecular identifier from a template-switch 5' adaptor carrying 12 random nucleotides. At least 3 million CDR3-containing paired-end reads were obtained from each sample. First-strand cDNA was synthesized from all RNA with the Mint cDNA synthesis kit, primed by a TRBC-specific oligonucleotide. After uracil-DNA glycosylase treatment, a first 18-cycle PCR used universal primers M1SS and BC2_uni_R on all cDNA. The study's own analysis went as follows. For normalization, 1 million high-quality reads, each with a distinct molecular identifier, were randomly selected from each sample. Instead of being binned into consensus sequences, reads with shared molecular identifiers were discarded. CDR3 identification, clonotype clustering and error correction used MiTCR with a Q25 quality threshold and the strictest error-elimination algorithm. A nonparametric unseen species model using Euler transformation provided a lower-bound estimate of total TCR beta diversity. TCRdb handled the public reads itself, with Q25 trimming in fastp and clone calling in MiXCR, and kept productive beta chains. Rows matching on CDR3 protein sequence are summarized as one entry with the most common DNA and genes. Here the V and J calls rest on TCRdb's processing, not on the authors' analysis. The table for this sample lists around 1,100,000 distinct CDR3 sequences; 35% to 40% of them were counted only once. The ten largest account for around 12% of the sample.

In its sample, this clonotype was seen a few times. The target of this receptor is not known. Base qualities are not at hand, and no much larger clone is one base apart. This receptor was identified in a man younger than 30 in good health. The chain is made from TRBV27 and TRBJ1-2, with 8 bases matching TRBD1. The sequenced sample was blood. The CDR3 protein: CASSFRTGSGYTF. The DNA reads TGTGCCAGCAGTTTCCGGACAGGGTCCGGCTACACCTTC.